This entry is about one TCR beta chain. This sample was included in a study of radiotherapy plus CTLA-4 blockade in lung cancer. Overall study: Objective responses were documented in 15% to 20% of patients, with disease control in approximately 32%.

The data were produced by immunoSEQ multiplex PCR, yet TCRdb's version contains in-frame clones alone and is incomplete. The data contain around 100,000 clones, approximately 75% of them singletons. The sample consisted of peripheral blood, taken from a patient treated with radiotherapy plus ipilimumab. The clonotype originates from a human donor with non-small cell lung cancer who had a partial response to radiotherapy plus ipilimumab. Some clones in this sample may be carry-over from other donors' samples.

The CDR3 sequence is CASSPTGGLTGELFF. The CDR3 region has the DNA TGTGCCAGCAGCCCGACAGGGGGCCTGACTGGGGAGCTGTTTTTT. The rearrangement uses TRBV11-2 and TRBJ2-2, with 10 nucleotides matching TRBD1. The CDR3 covers 15 residues. The V gene end was trimmed by 5 bases and the J gene end by 8 bases; junction bases not matched to a gene: 8. The germline V gene encodes CDR1 SGHAT and CDR2 FQNNGV.